This T cell receptor beta chain was documented in a study of shared clonotypes between healthy human individuals. Concerning this clone itself: Its antigen is unidentified.

As defined, naive CD8 cells were CD45RO-negative and positively selected for CCR7, with terminally differentiated effector memory CD45RA+ cells excluded. At a deep level, the assay was run. Repertoires were generated with immunoSEQ multiplex PCR, while TCRdb's copy carries only in-frame clones and drops some. The data contain 2 million or so clones, about 95% of them singletons. Findings of the study overall: Clonotype sharing among donors was thought likely to change with sequencing depth.

The CDR3 extends over 15 amino acids. Germline V gives CDR1 ENHRY, CDR2 SYGVKD. With 0 bases removed from V and 1 base from J, the gap between germline ends came to 10 bases. The sequence came from a man between 18 and 35 years old in good health. The rearrangement joins TRBV10-3 to TRBJ2-7; D not resolved. Material: naive CD8+ T cells sorted from blood. Here the CDR3 reads CAISESTLSSYEQYF. CDR3 bases: TGTGCCATCAGTGAGTCCACTCTCTCTTCCTACGAGCAGTACTTC.